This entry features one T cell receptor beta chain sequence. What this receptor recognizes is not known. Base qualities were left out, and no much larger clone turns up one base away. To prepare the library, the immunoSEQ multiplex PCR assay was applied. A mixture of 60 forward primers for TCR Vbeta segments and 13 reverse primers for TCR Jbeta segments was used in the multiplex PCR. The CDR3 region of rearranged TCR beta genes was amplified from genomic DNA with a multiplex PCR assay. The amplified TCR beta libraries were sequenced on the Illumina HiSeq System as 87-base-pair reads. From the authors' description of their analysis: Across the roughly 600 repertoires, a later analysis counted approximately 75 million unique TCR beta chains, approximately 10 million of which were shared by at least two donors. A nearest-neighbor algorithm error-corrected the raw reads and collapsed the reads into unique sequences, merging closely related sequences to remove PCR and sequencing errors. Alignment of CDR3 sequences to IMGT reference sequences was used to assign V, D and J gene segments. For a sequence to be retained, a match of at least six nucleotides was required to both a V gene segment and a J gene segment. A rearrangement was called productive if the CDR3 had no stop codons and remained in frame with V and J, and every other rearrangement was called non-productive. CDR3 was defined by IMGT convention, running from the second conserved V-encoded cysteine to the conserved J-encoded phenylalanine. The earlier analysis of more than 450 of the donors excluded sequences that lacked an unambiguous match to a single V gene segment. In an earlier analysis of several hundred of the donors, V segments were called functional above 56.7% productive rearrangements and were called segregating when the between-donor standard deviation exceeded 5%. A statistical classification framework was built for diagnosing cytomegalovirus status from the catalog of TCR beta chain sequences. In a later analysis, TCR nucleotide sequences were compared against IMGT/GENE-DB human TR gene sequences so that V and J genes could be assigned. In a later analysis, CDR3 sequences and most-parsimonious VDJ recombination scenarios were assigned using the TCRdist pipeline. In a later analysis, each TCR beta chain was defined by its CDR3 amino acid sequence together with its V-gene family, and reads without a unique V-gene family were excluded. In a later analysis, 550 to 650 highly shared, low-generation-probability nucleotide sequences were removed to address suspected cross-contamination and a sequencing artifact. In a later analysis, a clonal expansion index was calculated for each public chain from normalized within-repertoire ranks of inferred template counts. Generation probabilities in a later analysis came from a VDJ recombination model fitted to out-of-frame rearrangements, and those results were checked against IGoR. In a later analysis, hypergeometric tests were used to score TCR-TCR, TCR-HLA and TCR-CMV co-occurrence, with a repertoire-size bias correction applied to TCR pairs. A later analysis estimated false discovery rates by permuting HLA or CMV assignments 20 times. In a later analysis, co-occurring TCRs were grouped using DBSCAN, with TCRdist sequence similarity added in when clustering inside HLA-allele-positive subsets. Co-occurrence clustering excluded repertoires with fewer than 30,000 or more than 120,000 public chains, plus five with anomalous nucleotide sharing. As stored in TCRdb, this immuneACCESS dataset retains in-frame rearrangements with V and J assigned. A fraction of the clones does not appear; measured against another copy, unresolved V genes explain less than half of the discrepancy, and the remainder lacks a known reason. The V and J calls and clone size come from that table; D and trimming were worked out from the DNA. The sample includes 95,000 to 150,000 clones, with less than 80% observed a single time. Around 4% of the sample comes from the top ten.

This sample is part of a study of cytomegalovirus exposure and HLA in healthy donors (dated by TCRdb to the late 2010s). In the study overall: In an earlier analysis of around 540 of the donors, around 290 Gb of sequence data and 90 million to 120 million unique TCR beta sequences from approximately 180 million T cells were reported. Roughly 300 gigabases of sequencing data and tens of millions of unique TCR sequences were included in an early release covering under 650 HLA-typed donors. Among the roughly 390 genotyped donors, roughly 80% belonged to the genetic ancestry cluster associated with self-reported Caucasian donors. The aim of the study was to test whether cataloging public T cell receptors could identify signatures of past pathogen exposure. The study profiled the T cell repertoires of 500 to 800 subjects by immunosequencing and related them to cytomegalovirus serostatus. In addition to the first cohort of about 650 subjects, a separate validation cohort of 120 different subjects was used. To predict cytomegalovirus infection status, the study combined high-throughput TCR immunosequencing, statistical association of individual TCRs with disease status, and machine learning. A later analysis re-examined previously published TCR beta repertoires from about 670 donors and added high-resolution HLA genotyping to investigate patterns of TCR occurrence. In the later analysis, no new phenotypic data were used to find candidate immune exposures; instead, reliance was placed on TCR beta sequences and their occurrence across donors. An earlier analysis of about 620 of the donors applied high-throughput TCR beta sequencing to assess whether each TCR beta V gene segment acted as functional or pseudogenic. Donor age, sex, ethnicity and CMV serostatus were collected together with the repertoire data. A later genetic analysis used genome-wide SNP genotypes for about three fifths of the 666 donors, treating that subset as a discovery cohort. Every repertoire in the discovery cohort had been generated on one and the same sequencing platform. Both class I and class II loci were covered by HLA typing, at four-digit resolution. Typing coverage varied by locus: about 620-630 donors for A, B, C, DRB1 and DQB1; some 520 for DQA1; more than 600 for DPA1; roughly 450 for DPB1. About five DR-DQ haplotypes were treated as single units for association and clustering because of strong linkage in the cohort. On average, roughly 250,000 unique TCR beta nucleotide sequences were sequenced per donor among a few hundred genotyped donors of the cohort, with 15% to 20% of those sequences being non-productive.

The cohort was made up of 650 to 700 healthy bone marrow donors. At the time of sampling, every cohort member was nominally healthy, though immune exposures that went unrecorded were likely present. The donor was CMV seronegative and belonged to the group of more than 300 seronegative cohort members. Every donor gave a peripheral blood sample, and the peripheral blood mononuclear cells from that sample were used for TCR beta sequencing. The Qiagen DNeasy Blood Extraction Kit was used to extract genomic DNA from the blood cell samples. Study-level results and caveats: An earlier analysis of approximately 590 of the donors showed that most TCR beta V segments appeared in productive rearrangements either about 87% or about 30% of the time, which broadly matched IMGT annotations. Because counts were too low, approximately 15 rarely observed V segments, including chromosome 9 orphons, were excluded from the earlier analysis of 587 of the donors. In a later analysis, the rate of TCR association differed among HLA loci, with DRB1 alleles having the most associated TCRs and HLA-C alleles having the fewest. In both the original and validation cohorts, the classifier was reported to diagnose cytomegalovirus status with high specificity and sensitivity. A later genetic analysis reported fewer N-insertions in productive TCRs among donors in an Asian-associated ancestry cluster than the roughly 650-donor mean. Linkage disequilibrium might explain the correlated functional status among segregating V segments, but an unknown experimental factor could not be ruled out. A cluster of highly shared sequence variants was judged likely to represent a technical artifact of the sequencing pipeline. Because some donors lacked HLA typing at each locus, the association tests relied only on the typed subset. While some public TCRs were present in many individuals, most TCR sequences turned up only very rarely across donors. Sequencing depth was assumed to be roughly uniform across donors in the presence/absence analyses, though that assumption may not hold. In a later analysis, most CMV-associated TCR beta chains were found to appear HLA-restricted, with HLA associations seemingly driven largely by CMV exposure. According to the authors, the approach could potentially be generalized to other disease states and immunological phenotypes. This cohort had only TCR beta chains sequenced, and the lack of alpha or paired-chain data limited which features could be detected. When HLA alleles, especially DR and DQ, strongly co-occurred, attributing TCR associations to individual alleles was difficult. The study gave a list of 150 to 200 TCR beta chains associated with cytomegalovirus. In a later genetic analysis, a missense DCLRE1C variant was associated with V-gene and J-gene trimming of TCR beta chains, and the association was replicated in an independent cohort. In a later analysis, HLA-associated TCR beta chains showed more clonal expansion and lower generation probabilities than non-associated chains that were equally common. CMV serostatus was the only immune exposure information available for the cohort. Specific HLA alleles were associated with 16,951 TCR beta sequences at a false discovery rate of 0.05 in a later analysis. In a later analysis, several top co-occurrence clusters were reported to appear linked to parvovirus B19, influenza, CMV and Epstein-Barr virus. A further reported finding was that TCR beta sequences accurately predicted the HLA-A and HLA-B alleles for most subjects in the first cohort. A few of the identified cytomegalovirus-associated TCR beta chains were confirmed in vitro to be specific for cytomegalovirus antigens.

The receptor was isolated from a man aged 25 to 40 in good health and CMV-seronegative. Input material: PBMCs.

The nucleotide sequence is given as TGTGCCAGCAGCCCTCCAAGGGGCCACCCGAACACTGAAGCTTTCTTT. Translated, it reads CASSPPRGHPNTEAFF. In this chain, TRBV11-2 is recombined with TRBJ1-1; possibly the D gene is TRBD1, per 5 matching bases. The CDR3 spans 16 residues, from the cysteine through the phenylalanine. The sequence is cut down to CDR3 DNA, 48 bases in frame from base 1. Trimming removed 5 bases from V and 1 base from J, leaving 17 bases between the germline ends. CDR1 is given as SGHAT and CDR2 as FQNNGV, both from the germline V gene.